The 24 T cell receptor beta chains presented below share a single source sample, sequenced in a study of cytomegalovirus exposure and HLA in healthy donors. PCR was performed using 60 Vbeta and 13 Jbeta primers. Libraries were prepared by immunoSEQ multiplex PCR; TCRdb keeps only in-frame clonotypes and omits some of them. The sample includes over 100,000 clones, 74% seen only once; the top ten take approximately 7%. Sequencing used PBMCs. The receptors here all came from a male donor in good health and CMV-seronegative.

The chain is built from TRBV5-4 and TRBJ2-5; 9 bases fit TRBD2. There are 13 residues in the CDR3. V gave up 10 bases and J gave up 1 base; unmatched junction bases: 5. Germline-derived CDR1 and CDR2 are SGHNT and YYREEE (reference sequence). DNA of the CDR3: TGTGCCGAAAGCGGGGGGCCCCAAGAGACCCAGTACTTC. It is translated as CAESGGPQETQYF.

The chain combines TRBV7-2 with TRBJ2-7; 11 bases line up with TRBD1. V shed 5 bases, J shed 1 base, and the junction held 4 bases outside the gene matches. CDR1 SGHTA and CDR2 FQGNSA come from the germline V gene. The CDR3 spans 15 residues. The chain's CDR3 is CASSGQGAISYEQYF. The CDR3 DNA is TGTGCCAGCAGCGGACAGGGGGCGATATCCTACGAGCAGTACTTC.

V and J are TRBV9 and TRBJ1-1; no firm D call. Germline V gene lookup returns CDR1 SGDLS and CDR2 YYNGEE. The CDR3 has 13 amino acids. V was shortened by 4 bases and J by 1 base, with 8 bases between the two germline ends. CDR3 protein: CASSLRGNTEAFF. CDR3 nucleotide sequence: TGTGCCAGCAGCCTCCGGGGGAACACTGAAGCTTTCTTT. The full variable domain, completed using reference TRBV9 and TRBJ1-1, is DSGVTQTPKHLITATGQRVTLRCSPRSGDLSVYWYQQSLDQGLQFLIQYYNGEERAKGNILERFSAQQFPDLHSELNLSSLELGDSALYFCASSLRGNTEAFFGQGTRLTVV.

CDR3 bases: TGTGCCAGCAGCTATACCGACAGATTGAACACTGAAGCTTTCTTT. Protein: CASSYTDRLNTEAFF. The chain recombines TRBV5-4 with TRBJ1-1; D possibly corresponds to TRBD1 (5 bases). V shed 3 bases and J shed 0 bases, with 12 bases lying between them. Germline CDR1 is SGHNT and CDR2 is YYREEE (reference sequence). This CDR3 region has 15 residues.

The J gene is TRBJ2-1, the V gene TRBV11-2; TRBD2 agrees at 10 bases. In germline, CDR1 is SGHAT, CDR2 FQNNGV. Trimming removed 5 bases from V and 0 bases from J; junction bases left unmatched: 7. CDR3 length equals 17 residues. In DNA, the CDR3 is TGTGCCAGCAGCCGTACTTCTAGCGGGGGCTCCTACAATGAGCAGTTCTTC. It is translated as CASSRTSSGGSYNEQFF.

The chain carries TRBV6-1 and TRBJ2-1; 9 bases align to TRBD1. The CDR3 covers 14 residues. V lost 4 bases and J lost 9; bases outside the gene matches: 7. The V gene's germline CDR1 is MNHNS and CDR2 SASEGT. The CDR3 loop is CASSARTGEGEQFF. CDR3 bases: TGTGCCAGCAGTGCCCGGACAGGGGAGGGTGAGCAGTTCTTC.

The chain uses TRBV9 and TRBJ2-5; D unclear. Germline V gene data show CDR1 as SGDLS and CDR2 as YYNGEE. V dropped 0 bases and J dropped 5 bases, with 8 bases sitting between them. This CDR3 spans 13 amino acids. CDR3: CASSVATRETQYF. CDR3 sequence (DNA): TGTGCCAGCAGCGTAGCTACCAGGGAGACCCAGTACTTC.

The rearrangement uses TRBV18 and TRBJ2-4, with D perhaps TRBD1 (6 bases). Trimming pared 5 bases from V and 6 bases from J, leaving 11 bases between. From germline, CDR1 is KGHSH and CDR2 LQKENI. The CDR3 is made up of 13 amino acids. The CDR3 nucleotides read TGTGCCAGCTCAGCCAAACAGGGAAACATTCAGTACTTC. This encodes CASSAKQGNIQYF.

CDR3 bases: TGTGCCAGCAGCTTCAGGAAGGGGGCCAACGTCCTGACTTTC. It yields the protein CASSFRKGANVLTF. This sequence joins TRBV7-2 and TRBJ2-6; D ambiguous. The CDR3 runs 14 residues. CDR1 SGHTA and CDR2 FQGNSA come from the germline V gene. The germline V and J ends were trimmed by 3 bases and 4 bases, with 7 bases remaining between them.

The rearrangement links TRBV11-2 to TRBJ2-2, with 9 bases aligning to TRBD2. CDR1 and CDR2 from the germline V gene are SGHAT and FQNNGV. This CDR3 has 17 amino acids. After removal of 8 bases from V and 4 bases from J, the junction contained 14 bases not matched to a gene. The CDR3 sequence is CASGPYLGGRATGELFF. The CDR3 region has the DNA TGTGCCAGCGGTCCGTATTTGGGCGGGAGGGCCACCGGGGAGCTGTTTTTT.

The CDR3 DNA sequence: TGTGCCAGCAGTTTATCTGCGACAGCTAACTATGGCTACACCTTC. It specifies CASSLSATANYGYTF. V gene TRBV27 combines with J gene TRBJ1-2; tentative D call: TRBD1 (5 bases). Per the germline V gene, CDR1 is MNHEY and CDR2 is SMNVEV (reference sequence). V gave up 0 bases and J gave up 0 bases, with 8 bases separating them. This CDR3 region has 15 residues.

The genes are TRBV19 and TRBJ2-7; 12 positions match TRBD2. Germline assignment: CDR1 LNHDA and CDR2 SQIVND (reference sequence). The length of the CDR3 is 18 residues. V shed 5 bases, J shed 0 bases, and the junction held 11 bases outside the gene matches. The CDR3 coding sequence is TGTGCCAGTAGTTTGCGACTAGCGGGGGCCGCAAGCTCCTACGAGCAGTACTTC. Translated: CASSLRLAGAASSYEQYF.

This rearrangement joins TRBV7-2 to TRBJ2-7; D perhaps matches TRBD1 (7 bases). The V end lost 2 bases, the J end lost 4 bases, and 15 bases lay between the germline ends. The CDR3 length is 15 residues. CDR1 SGHTA and CDR2 FQGNSA come from the germline V gene. CDR3 in amino acids: CASSLLRPGGYEQYF. Here the CDR3 DNA reads TGTGCCAGCAGCTTATTACGGCCAGGGGGGTACGAGCAGTACTTC.

The J gene is TRBJ2-5, the V gene TRBV7-6; TRBD2 matches 8 bases. J was trimmed by 0 bases and V by 5 bases; bases with no gene match: 8. CDR1 SGHVS and CDR2 FNYEAQ come from the germline V gene. CDR3 size: 16 residues. CDR3 protein: CASSTGLGRYQETQYF. Written as DNA, the CDR3 is TGTGCCAGCAGCACGGGACTAGGTCGGTACCAAGAGACCCAGTACTTC.

This chain joins TRBV23-1 and TRBJ2-7, with 8 bases identical to TRBD2. TRBV23-1 belongs to the ORF category, with a function that is uncertain. Trimming took 2 bases from V and 0 from J; bases not matched to a gene: 0. The CDR3 is made up of 14 amino acids. Written as DNA, the CDR3 is TGCGCCAGCAGTCAAACTAGCGGCTCCTACGAGCAGTACTTC. Its protein product is CASSQTSGSYEQYF.

The V and J genes are TRBV5-1 and TRBJ2-3; D is unclear. Between the trimmed V and J ends, which lost 3 bases and 4 bases, there was a span of 12 bases. CDR1 and CDR2 from the germline V gene are SGHRS and YFSETQ. The CDR3 sequence is 14 residues long. The CDR3 sequence is CASSSASTADTQYF. The CDR3 DNA is TGCGCCAGCAGCTCCGCTTCTACGGCAGATACGCAGTATTTT.

There are a few counts of this clone. A read error may produce the germline difference seen at one junction end. The chain recombines TRBV7-3 with TRBJ1-2; 8 bases are shared with TRBD1. In germline, CDR1 is SGHTA, CDR2 FQGTGA. The CDR3 runs to 20 residues. DNA for the CDR3: TGTGCCAGCAGCTTAATCGAGGGGACAGGTCTAGGACAGACTACCTATAGCTACACCTTC. The encoded protein is CASSLIEGTGLGQTTYSYTF.

This clone was recorded a few times. This chain connects TRBV7-9 to TRBJ1-2; 9 nucleotides align to TRBD1. The CDR3 totals 15 residues. Germline-derived CDR1 and CDR2 are SEHNR and FQNEAQ (reference sequence). J lost 2 bases, V lost 3 bases, and 4 bases had no gene match. The CDR3 DNA sequence: TGTGCCAGCAGCTTCAAACAGGGGGCGAACTATGGCTACACCTTC. It is translated as CASSFKQGANYGYTF. The full variable domain, with the rest looked up from reference TRBV7-9 and TRBJ1-2, is DTGVSQNPRHKITKRGQNVTFRCDPISEHNRLYWYRQTLGQGPEFLTYFQNEAQLEKSRLLSDRFSAERPKGSFSTLEIQRTEQGDSAMYLCASSFKQGANYGYTFGSGTRLTVV.

This clone has a handful of counts. This chain links TRBV2 with TRBJ1-5; D unclear. The germline V gene encodes CDR1 SNHLY and CDR2 FYNNEI. This CDR3 comprises 14 residues. The germline V and J ends were trimmed by 1 base and 5 bases, with 9 bases remaining between them. As DNA, the CDR3 is TGTGCCAGCAGTGAAGGGGCAGCATATCAGCCCCAGCATTTT. Encoded protein: CASSEGAAYQPQHF.

V and J are TRBV5-6 and TRBJ2-7; 10 bases fit TRBD1. This CDR3 is built from 16 residues. After removal of 0 bases from V and 0 bases from J, the junction contained 3 bases not matched to a gene. Per the germline V gene, CDR1 is SGHDT and CDR2 is YYEEEE. CDR3 nucleotides: TGTGCCAGCAGCTTGGTTGGGACAGGGGCCTCCTACGAGCAGTACTTC. Amino acids: CASSLVGTGASYEQYF.

The chain has TRBV7-9 and TRBJ2-7; D uncertain. V was clipped by 4 bases and J by 4 bases, with 8 bases between them. Germline V CDR1 and CDR2: SEHNR, FQNEAQ (reference sequence). The CDR3 extends over 12 amino acids. Written as DNA, the CDR3 is TGTGCCAGCAGCTCGAACTTGTACGAGCAGTACTTC. It is translated as CASSSNLYEQYF.

V and J are TRBV7-8 and TRBJ2-3, with TRBD1 identical over 8 bases. Trimming at V came to 5 bases and at J to 0 bases, leaving 7 bases not matched to a gene. This CDR3 comprises 16 residues. CDR1 and CDR2 from the germline V gene are SGHVS and FQNEAQ. The DNA for the CDR3 is TGTGCCAGCAGCCCGGACAGGGCCGCTAGCACAGATACGCAGTATTTT. Translation gives CASSPDRAASTDTQYF.

This clone was observed a single time. The chain has TRBV5-1 and TRBJ2-5; 12 positions match TRBD2. Unmatched junction bases numbered 3, after V lost 1 base and J lost 2 bases. Germline V gene data show CDR1 as SGHRS and CDR2 as YFSETQ. This CDR3 contains 16 residues. CDR3 sequence reads: CASSLLLAGGQETQYF. In DNA form, the CDR3 reads TGCGCCAGCAGCTTGTTACTAGCGGGAGGACAAGAGACCCAGTACTTC.

This clone was counted between two and nine times. CDR3 DNA: TGTGCCTGGGTGATACAGGGCCACGAGCAGTACTTC. It yields the protein CAWVIQGHEQYF. The chain combines TRBV30 with TRBJ2-7, with D possibly TRBD1 on 6 matching bases. This CDR3 contains 12 residues. Between the trimmed V and J ends, which lost 5 bases and 5 bases, there was a span of 13 bases. Per the germline V gene, CDR1 is GTSNPN and CDR2 is SVGIG (reference sequence).